These 2 T cell receptor beta chains came from one sample sequenced in a study of T cell repertoires in cytomegalovirus infection. TCRdb redid the calling of the reads with MiXCR, one entry per CDR3 protein. Of approximately 500,000 distinct CDR3 sequences listed, about 10% are singletons. Sequencing input: PBMCs. These receptors came from a human donor in good health (CMV status not recorded). Some clones in this sample may be carry-over from other donors' samples.

This clonotype has a handful of counts. The rearrangement links TRBV5-5 to TRBJ1-1, with D unresolved. This CDR3 contains 16 residues. Germline V CDR1 and CDR2: SGHKS, YYEKEE (reference sequence). The germline V and J ends were trimmed by 5 bases and 4 bases, with 21 bases remaining between them. The CDR3 coding sequence is TGTGCCAGCAGGATAGATTTTCGTGGATCCCGCACTGAAGCTTTCTTT. Encoded protein: CASRIDFRGSRTEAFF.

The CDR3 DNA reads TGTGCCAGTAGTATAGACCACAACCCCGAGGCGTATTCACCCCTCCACTTT. This codes for CASSIDHNPEAYSPLHF. The chain recombines TRBV19 with TRBJ1-6; no reliable D call. The CDR3 totals 17 residues. Germline V gives CDR1 LNHDA, CDR2 SQIVND (reference sequence). The V gene lost 0 bases and the J gene lost 8 bases, with 17 bases spanning the gap.